The 20 T cell receptor beta chains given below trace back to one sample, sequenced in a study of post-analysis software for immune sequencing data (dated by TCRdb to between 2015 and 2016). Here is what the overall study found, with its caveats: Significantly higher frequencies in patients than in controls were found for roughly 5 TRBV segments, including TRBV5-6, TRBV5-1 and TRBV20-1.

Library prep was done by PCR. The sequencer was an Illumina HiSeq 2500. To reduce PCR and sequencing biases, unique molecular identifiers were incorporated into the TCR beta cDNA libraries. TCRdb cleaned the public reads at Q25 with fastp, built clones with MiXCR and kept in-frame beta chains. CDR3 protein sequences are deduplicated, and each keeps its most common genes and DNA. This sample comprises 750,000 to 950,000 distinct CDR3 sequences, about 53% of them detected only once. Approximately 4.5% of the sample is in the top ten clones. Their recognized antigens are unknown. The sample consisted of blood. These receptors were taken from a girl aged 10 to 17 with multiple sclerosis.

This clonotype came up a few times. The rearrangement uses TRBV20-1 and TRBJ1-2; no reliable D call. Trimming pared 3 bases from V and 8 bases from J, leaving 16 bases between. Germline values: CDR1 DFQATT, CDR2 SNEGSKA (reference sequence). The CDR3 is 13 residues long. The CDR3 DNA reads TGCAGTGCTAGGATTGAAGCATCTTTCGGCTACACCTTC. Translation: CSARIEASFGYTF.

Written as DNA, the CDR3 is TGTGCCATCAGTGTCGCGGGGGGGCCAACCAACACAGATACGCAGTATTTT. Protein product: CAISVAGGPTNTDTQYF. V gene TRBV10-3 combines with J gene TRBJ2-3; 9 positions match TRBD2. The CDR3 is made up of 17 amino acids. Trimming cost V 4 bases and J 2 bases; bases outside gene matches: 10. CDR1 and CDR2 from the germline V gene are ENHRY and SYGVKD.

This clonotype was recorded a few times. The gene calls are TRBV10-1 and TRBJ2-7; D is undetermined. The CDR3 totals 14 residues. From germline, CDR1 is WNHNN and CDR2 SYGVQD (reference sequence). V lost 2 bases, J lost 3 bases, and 11 bases lay in between. The CDR3 region is CASSEGSRSYEQYF. CDR3 nucleotide sequence: TGCGCCAGCAGTGAGGGGTCACGAAGCTACGAGCAGTACTTC.

This rearrangement joins TRBV6-5 to TRBJ2-4, with a weak D call TRBD2 (6 bases). Germline V gives CDR1 MNHEY, CDR2 SVGAGI. The CDR3 spans 14 residues. V lost 6 bases to trimming and J lost 13 bases, with 22 bases between them. In nucleotides, the CDR3 is TGTGCCAGCAGACCCGGGACCCGGGGGAGAGAGCAGTACTTC. This gives the protein CASRPGTRGREQYF.

The chain couples TRBV15 to TRBJ1-1; 8 bases align to TRBD1. V was pared by 0 bases and J by 7 bases, with 7 bases of the junction left unmatched. The CDR3 is 15 residues long. CDR1 and CDR2 from the germline V gene are LNHNV and YYDKDF (reference sequence). As DNA, the CDR3 is TGTGCCACCAGCAGAGATGATTGGACAGGGCTTGAAGCTTTCTTT. Amino acids: CATSRDDWTGLEAFF.

This chain links TRBV6-2 or TRBV6-3 with TRBJ2-1, with D possibly TRBD1 on 6 matching bases. This CDR3 comprises 16 residues. The germline gives CDR1 MNHEY, CDR2 SVGEGT. V lost 2 bases, J lost 8 bases, and 19 bases lay in between. The CDR3: CASSYPFAGPGDEQFF. The DNA for the CDR3 is TGTGCCAGCAGTTACCCCTTCGCGGGCCCAGGGGATGAGCAGTTCTTC.

The V gene is TRBV6-2 or TRBV6-3, the J gene TRBJ2-3; TRBD2 agrees at 13 bases. CDR3 length equals 17 residues. Losses at the gene ends were 7 bases for V and 4 bases for J; bases not matched to a gene: 11. Germline V gene sequence: CDR1 MNHEY, CDR2 SVGEGT. In DNA form, the CDR3 reads TGTGCCAGCACCACCCCACTAGCGGGGGGGTCTCCAGATACGCAGTATTTT. Translated, it gives CASTTPLAGGSPDTQYF.

Only a few counts were recorded for this clonotype. The J gene is TRBJ1-2, the V gene TRBV7-9; D is unclear. The germline CDR1 and CDR2 sequences are SEHNR and FQNEAQ (reference sequence). The CDR3 sequence is 15 residues long. Between the trimmed V and J ends, which lost 1 base and 1 base, there was a span of 10 bases. CDR3 coding DNA: TGTGCCAGCAGCTTAGGAAGTGGCCTTAACTATGGCTACACCTTC. Its protein is CASSLGSGLNYGYTF. Based on the CDR3 plus reference TRBV7-9 and TRBJ1-2, the full variable domain is DTGVSQNPRHKITKRGQNVTFRCDPISEHNRLYWYRQTLGQGPEFLTYFQNEAQLEKSRLLSDRFSAERPKGSFSTLEIQRTEQGDSAMYLCASSLGSGLNYGYTFGSGTRLTVV.

This clonotype was counted a single time. The chain employs TRBV7-3 and TRBJ2-1; the D is unclear. Per the germline V gene, CDR1 is SGHTA and CDR2 is FQGTGA. V shed 3 bases and J shed 7 bases, with 22 bases lying between them. The CDR3 consists of 17 residues. The CDR3 region is CASSFGRVGGIRNEQFF. The CDR3 nucleotides read TGTGCCAGCAGCTTCGGTCGGGTGGGTGGGATTAGGAATGAGCAGTTCTTC.

This clonotype appeared a few times. CDR3 sequence (DNA): TGCGCCAGCAGCTTGGGGTTAGGGGTCGGCATTCAGTACTTC. Translating gives CASSLGLGVGIQYF. V and J are TRBV5-1 and TRBJ2-4, with D possibly TRBD1 on 5 matching bases. V shed 0 bases and J shed 9 bases, with 13 bases lying between them. The CDR3 totals 14 residues. Per germline, CDR1 SGHRS and CDR2 YFSETQ.

On this clonotype: Given the absence of the conserved phenylalanine or tryptophan at the CDR3 end, a read error is likely. The rearrangement links TRBV29-1 to TRBJ2-1; D uncertain. Per germline, CDR1 SQVTM and CDR2 ANQGSEA. This CDR3 region has 13 residues. V was trimmed by 4 bases and J by 3 bases, leaving 10 bases between them. The CDR3 here is CSVGGALYNEQFL. The CDR3 nucleotides are TGCAGCGTTGGAGGAGCGCTCTACAATGAGCAGTTCCTC.

This chain joins TRBV7-9 and TRBJ2-7, with D perhaps assigned TRBD1 or TRBD2 (5 bases each). The CDR3 covers 14 residues. Deletions cut 3 bases from V and 8 bases from J, with 17 bases between. In germline, CDR1 is SEHNR, CDR2 FQNEAQ (reference sequence). The CDR3 nucleotides are TGTGCCAGCAGCTTCTCCGGGGCCGACTTTCAGCAGTACTTC. It is translated as CASSFSGADFQQYF.

This chain uses TRBV5-1 with TRBJ2-7; 10 positions agree with TRBD1. This CDR3 comprises 18 residues. Losses at the gene ends were 0 bases for V and 5 bases for J; bases not matched to a gene: 14. CDR1 is SGHRS and CDR2 is YFSETQ in the germline V gene. CDR3 nucleotide sequence: TGCGCCAGCAGCTTGGCCCCAACACGGGACAGGGGCGGCCACGAGCAGTACTTC. Translation: CASSLAPTRDRGGHEQYF. Combining the CDR3 with reference TRBV5-1 and TRBJ2-7 gives the whole variable domain KAGVTQTPRYLIKTRGQQVTLSCSPISGHRSVSWYQQTPGQGLQFLFEYFSETQRNKGNFPGRFSGRQFSNSRSEMNVSTLELGDSALYLCASSLAPTRDRGGHEQYFGPGTRLTVT.

This clonotype occurred many times. The V and J genes are TRBV6-4 and TRBJ2-2, with D perhaps matching TRBD1 (6 bases). The V end was cut by 2 bases, the J end by 1 base, with 11 bases between. Germline assignment: CDR1 MRHNA and CDR2 SNTAGT. This CDR3 contains 16 residues. The CDR3 is CASSDGAGENTGELFF. For the CDR3, the DNA is TGTGCCAGCAGTGACGGGGCAGGGGAGAACACCGGGGAGCTGTTTTTT.

The chain combines TRBV27 with TRBJ2-7; the D call may be TRBD1 or TRBD2 (5 bases each). Trimming took 9 bases from V and 6 from J, leaving 15 bases between them. Germline lookup yields CDR1 MNHEY and CDR2 SMNVEV (reference sequence). CDR3 size: 12 residues. The CDR3 here is CASQSVRGEQYF. The DNA of the CDR3 is TGTGCCAGTCAGTCCGTGAGGGGCGAGCAGTACTTC.

The CDR3 loop reads CAIKTTGANTEAFF. The DNA for the CDR3 is TGTGCCATCAAAACGACAGGGGCGAACACTGAAGCTTTCTTT. The gene calls are TRBV10-3 and TRBJ1-1; 8 bases align to TRBD1. The germline CDR1 and CDR2 sequences are ENHRY and SYGVKD. This CDR3 has 14 residues. Unmatched junction bases numbered 5, after V lost 7 bases and J lost 1 base.

The rearrangement uses TRBV11-2 and TRBJ2-3, with 7 nucleotides matching TRBD2. Germline CDR1 SGHAT, CDR2 FQNNGV. CDR3 length: 15 residues. V was pared by 5 bases and J by 2 bases, with 7 bases of the junction left unmatched. Here the CDR3 DNA reads TGTGCCAGCAGCCAAACTAGCGCGAACACAGATACGCAGTATTTT. As protein: CASSQTSANTDTQYF.

The J gene is TRBJ2-1, the V gene TRBV7-2, with 10 bases that match TRBD1. This CDR3 region has 16 residues. The V gene's germline CDR1 is SGHTA and CDR2 FQGNSA. With V trimmed by 5 bases and J by 8 bases, 12 bases remained unmatched. For the CDR3, the DNA is TGTGCCAGCAGCCCCGCGCCCGGGACAGGGGTAGATGAGCAGTTCTTC. This sequence encodes CASSPAPGTGVDEQFF. Together with reference TRBV7-2 and TRBJ2-1, the CDR3 gives the full variable domain: GAGVSQSPSNKVTEKGKDVELRCDPISGHTALYWYRQSLGQGLEFLIYFQGNSAPDKSGLPSDRFSAERTGGSVSTLTIQRTQQEDSAVYLCASSPAPGTGVDEQFFGPGTRLTVL.

This clonotype was counted ten times or more. The chain has TRBV6-5 and TRBJ2-7; 10 bases map to TRBD1. The length of the CDR3 is 15 residues. Per germline, CDR1 MNHEY and CDR2 SVGAGI. Trimming took 6 bases from V and 5 from J; bases not matched to a gene: 10. The CDR3 protein is CASRQTGDRGHEQYF. The CDR3 DNA is TGTGCCAGCAGACAAACAGGGGACAGGGGCCACGAGCAGTACTTC.

This chain uses TRBV9 with TRBJ2-5; TRBD1 matches at 7 bases. This CDR3 has 18 residues. Germline CDR1 and CDR2: SGDLS and YYNGEE. V trimming: 3 bases; J trimming: 2 bases; junction bases outside the gene matches: 16. CDR3 nucleotides: TGTGCCAGCAGCGCACATCACAATAGGGGGCGAATACAAGAGACCCAGTACTTC. Translation: CASSAHHNRGRIQETQYF.